The present T cell receptor (beta chain) was sequenced within a study of cytomegalovirus exposure and HLA in healthy donors. Study-level results: Sequence variants that were highly shared formed a cluster that was likely a sequencing artifact. One variant, a missense change in DCLRE1C, was linked in a later analysis to TCR beta V- and J-gene trimming.

The PCR had 60 Vbeta and 13 Jbeta primers. The method was immunoSEQ multiplex PCR; TCRdb's version includes in-frame clones alone and lacks a portion of them. Altogether roughly 80,000 clones are present, 75% being singletons, with the ten largest covering 7% to 7.5%. At sampling all donors were nominally healthy, likely with unrecorded immune exposures. Points on this clone: The target antigen is unknown.

The sequence came from a woman between 40 and 55 years old in good health and CMV-seronegative. The sequenced sample consisted of PBMCs.

The CDR3 DNA reads as TGTGCCAGCAGCCCCGGGGACTTTACAGATACGCAGTATTTT. Encoded protein: CASSPGDFTDTQYF. The genes are TRBV7-9 and TRBJ2-3; D may be TRBD2 (6 bases). The length of the CDR3 is 14 residues. The V and J ends lost 5 bases and 3 bases respectively, with 12 bases between them. CDR1 is SEHNR and CDR2 is FQNEAQ in the germline V gene (reference sequence).